This T cell receptor (beta chain) came from a study of cytomegalovirus exposure and HLA in healthy donors. CDR1 is MGHDK and CDR2 is SYGVNS in the germline V gene. The ends were cut back, 2 bases at V and 0 bases at J, with 10 bases in the middle. CDR3 length equals 15 residues. Overall study results and limits: Using the classifier, cytomegalovirus status was reportedly diagnosed with high specificity and sensitivity.

On this clone: What it recognizes is unknown.

The PCR contained 60 Vbeta and 13 Jbeta primers. Original processing methods: Unique TCR beta chains numbered about 80 million in a later analysis, with approximately 10 million shared. Only in-frame clones appear in the TCRdb table, and some are missing; sequencing was by immunoSEQ multiplex PCR. V and J calls and clone size are given by that table; D and trimming were obtained from the DNA. The table shows roughly 170,000 clones, with about 80% occurring only once. The V gene is TRBV25-1, the J gene TRBJ1-1; the D gene is possibly TRBD1 (5 bases). Source material: PBMCs. The source is a man younger than 45 in good health and CMV-seropositive. This chain's CDR3 is CASSEVTGLNTEAFF. DNA of the CDR3: TGTGCCAGCAGTGAAGTAACAGGACTGAACACTGAAGCTTTCTTT.